The rows below give T cell receptor beta chains drawn from one sample of a study of T cells after yellow fever vaccination. From the 5' RACE reads, TCRdb called clonotypes with MiXCR, one entry per CDR3 protein. The sample shows 450,000 to 600,000 distinct CDR3 sequences, roughly a sixth of them seen only once. Sequences were derived from PBMCs, sampled about 5 days after the first yellow fever vaccination. The receptors come from a man aged 18 to 30 who received the YFV17D yellow fever vaccine. CDR3s include the opening cysteine and the closing phenylalanine or tryptophan. The D gene is left open where the match is weak. Only part of the rows carry a size: once, few, many, or a class if the clone is expanded.

TRBV5-5	few	-	TRBJ1-1	CASSYGPTGGTEAFF	TGTGCCAGCAGTTATGGCCCGACTGGGGGCACTGAAGCTTTCTTT
TRBV29-1	few	-	TRBJ2-1	CSVGLNEQFF	TGCAGCGTGGGTCTAAATGAGCAGTTCTTC
TRBV3-1	few	TRBD1	TRBJ2-7	CASSPGTGSFYEQYF	TGTGCCAGCAGCCCTGGGACAGGGAGTTTCTACGAGCAGTACTTC
TRBV2	few	TRBD1	TRBJ1-6	CASKNRGLSSYNSPLHF	TGTGCCAGCAAAAACAGGGGCCTGAGCTCCTATAATTCACCCCTCCACTTT
TRBV12-3/TRBV12-4	few	-	TRBJ2-5	CASSWRWTDQETQYF	TGTGCCAGCAGTTGGAGGTGGACAGACCAAGAGACCCAGTACTTC
TRBV15	few	TRBD1	TRBJ2-7	CATSFRTGGSYEQYF	TGTGCCACCAGCTTTCGGACAGGGGGCTCCTACGAGCAGTACTTC
TRBV20-1	few	TRBD1	TRBJ2-1	CSAASGTAYNEQFF	TGCAGTGCTGCCTCCGGGACAGCGTACAATGAGCAGTTCTTC
TRBV12-3/TRBV12-4	few	TRBD1	TRBJ2-3	CARTTGGQRGTDTQYF	TGTGCCAGAACTACAGGGGGCCAAAGGGGCACAGATACGCAGTATTTT
TRBV4-1	few	TRBD1	TRBJ2-6	CASRRIGTAPSGANVLTF	TGCGCCAGCAGACGAATTGGGACAGCTCCGTCTGGGGCCAACGTCCTGACTTTC
TRBV4-2	few	-	TRBJ2-3	CASSRRGLPSTDTQYF	TGTGCCAGCAGCCGGCGAGGGCTACCTAGCACAGATACGCAGTATTTT
TRBV6-5	-	TRBD2	TRBJ2-2	CASSYSTSGSGELFF	TGTGCCAGCAGTTACTCGACTAGCGGGTCCGGGGAGCTGTTTTTT
TRBV12-3/TRBV12-4	few	-	TRBJ2-1	CASNLDSEHNEQFF	TGTGCCAGCAATCTGGATAGCGAGCACAATGAGCAGTTCTTC
TRBV7-3	few	-	TRBJ1-1	CASSLEPLNTEAFF	TGTGCCAGCAGCTTAGAACCTCTGAACACTGAAGCTTTCTTT
TRBV25-1	-	-	TRBJ2-1	CASKAPGTANEQFF	TGTGCCAGCAAGGCCCCAGGGACTGCGAATGAGCAGTTCTTC
TRBV13	-	-	TRBJ1-2	CASIDTAKRAGYTF	TGTGCCAGCATCGATACTGCAAAAAGGGCTGGCTACACCTTC
TRBV5-1	-	TRBD1	TRBJ1-1	CASSTAGTGNTEAFF	TGCGCCAGCAGCACAGCCGGGACAGGGAACACTGAAGCTTTCTTT
TRBV7-3	few	-	TRBJ2-6	CASSFLGASGANVLTF	TGTGCCAGCAGCTTCCTTGGAGCGTCTGGGGCCAACGTCCTGACTTTC
TRBV5-4	-	-	TRBJ2-3	CASSSPTPGADTQYF	TGTGCCAGCAGCAGCCCGACCCCCGGGGCAGATACGCAGTATTTT
TRBV7-2	-	TRBD1	TRBJ2-5	CASSRTGPQETQYF	TGTGCCAGCAGCCGGACAGGGCCCCAAGAGACCCAGTACTTC
TRBV4-3	-	TRBD2	TRBJ2-5	CASSQDPSGGAGTQYF	TGCGCCAGCAGCCAAGACCCTAGCGGGGGGGCGGGGACCCAGTACTTC
TRBV6-1	-	-	TRBJ1-1	CASSEDRHTEAFF	TGTGCCAGCAGTGAAGATCGGCACACTGAAGCTTTCTTT
TRBV6-2/TRBV6-3	few	-	TRBJ1-5	CASSYPGTGNQPQHF	TGTGCCAGCAGTTACCCCGGGACCGGCAATCAGCCCCAGCATTTT
TRBV20-1	few	TRBD2	TRBJ2-7	CSATGTSGGFSSYEQYF	TGCAGTGCAACCGGGACTAGCGGGGGGTTCAGCTCCTACGAGCAGTACTTC
TRBV27	-	-	TRBJ1-1	CASSLSEGNTEAFF	TGTGCCAGCAGTTTATCGGAGGGAAACACTGAAGCTTTCTTT
TRBV5-1	-	-	TRBJ1-6	CASSLDYGRDSPLHF	TGCGCCAGCAGCTTGGATTATGGACGGGATTCACCCCTCCACTTT
TRBV5-1	-	-	TRBJ2-1	CASSVDPYNEQFF	TGCGCCAGCAGCGTGGACCCTTACAATGAGCAGTTCTTC
TRBV12-3/TRBV12-4	-	-	TRBJ1-2	CASSFWGAQGYTF	TGTGCCAGCAGTTTTTGGGGGGCGCAGGGCTACACCTTC
TRBV7-2	few	-	TRBJ1-2	CASSLQGAGYTF	TGTGCCAGCAGCTTACAAGGTGCGGGCTACACCTTC
TRBV4-1	few	-	TRBJ2-5	CASSQDPAGTQETQYF	TGCGCCAGCAGCCAAGATCCTGCGGGGACCCAAGAGACCCAGTACTTC
TRBV7-2	few	-	TRBJ1-5	CASSPGALWGTQHF	TGTGCCAGCAGCCCCGGGGCTCTCTGGGGGACCCAGCATTTT
TRBV5-6	few	-	TRBJ1-1	CASSLGQLLNTEAFF	TGTGCCAGCAGCTTGGGACAGTTGTTAAACACTGAAGCTTTCTTT
TRBV4-3	few	-	TRBJ2-4	CASSQDWAGVKNIQYF	TGCGCCAGCAGCCAAGATTGGGCAGGGGTTAAAAACATTCAGTACTTC
TRBV4-1	few	TRBD2	TRBJ2-1	CASSQAPGLANEQFF	TGCGCCAGCAGCCAAGCCCCGGGACTAGCGAATGAGCAGTTCTTC
TRBV29-1	many	TRBD1	TRBJ2-7	CSVSTGSTGDEQYF	TGCAGCGTTTCGACAGGGTCAACCGGCGACGAGCAGTACTTC
TRBV7-6	-	TRBD1	TRBJ2-1	CASRWTGGAPYNEQFF	TGTGCCAGCAGGTGGACAGGGGGGGCTCCGTACAATGAGCAGTTCTTC